This TCR beta chain is from a study of OX40 agonist ivuxolimab in advanced cancers. Regarding the study in general: Ivuxolimab, which targeted the costimulatory receptor OX40 (CD134), was an agonistic, fully human IgG2 monoclonal antibody. Among the approximately 50 dose-escalation patients, 19 had hepatocellular carcinoma, approximately 15 melanoma, 9 renal cell carcinoma and 9 head and neck cancer. Intravenous ivuxolimab was administered to patients every 2 weeks at six dose levels: 0.01, 0.1, 0.3, 1.5, 3 and 10 mg/kg. Patients were allowed to have had prior anti-PD-1, anti-PD-L1 or anti-CTLA-4 therapy, and 40% of the dose-escalation patients had been treated with checkpoint inhibitors. In the dose-escalation cohort, nearly 85% of patients were male, and the mean age was around 65 years with a range of roughly 20 to 79. Partial responses occurred in three dose-escalation patients: two with cutaneous melanoma and one with hepatocellular carcinoma. Peripheral TCRbeta sequencing aimed to test whether ivuxolimab altered TCR sequence diversity and caused clonal T-cell expansion. The paper describes the monotherapy dose-escalation part (N ≈ 51 patients) of the phase I trial of ivuxolimab. Overall results and qualifications from the work: Clonal expansion of both CD4+ and CD8+ blood T cells was observed from baseline to week 6 at doses 0.1 to 3.0 mg/kg. In the 0.1-3.0 mg/kg groups, partial responders were among the patients with the lowest normalized peripheral clonal expansion, particularly in CD8+ T cells. Low levels of normalized T-cell clonal expansion were also seen in some patients who did not respond. After ivuxolimab, expanded clones were on average more numerous among CD8+ T cells than among CD4+ T cells. Antigen specificity was not determined for the clonally expanded peripheral T cells.

The CDR3 measures 15 amino acids from cysteine to phenylalanine. Only the CDR3 part of the read is kept: 45 bases, read in frame from the first base. CDR1 and CDR2, per the germline V gene (reference sequence), are GTSNPN and SVGIG. Trimming takes 5 bases off V and 5 bases off J; junction bases not matched to a gene: 12. Patients with a history of autoimmune disease or receiving systemic immunosuppression were excluded from the trial. Peripheral blood for TCR sequencing was drawn from every dose cohort at baseline, at cycle 4 day 1 and at cycle 7 day 1. The samples were taken from a phase I, first-in-human, multicenter, open-label dose-escalation trial of ivuxolimab. The trial enrolled adults with locally advanced or metastatic head and neck squamous cell, hepatocellular, melanoma or renal cell carcinoma. Before TCR sequencing, CD4+ T cells and CD8+ T cells were sorted from peripheral blood as separate populations.

For sequencing of the TCRbeta CDR3 region, genomic DNA was extracted from the sorted cells. The immunoSEQ Assay was used to sequence the TCRbeta CDR3 regions. Not all clones reach the TCRdb copy of this immuneACCESS table, which keeps in-frame sequences only. Checked studies attribute under half of the gap to unresolved V genes and leave the rest unexplained. The sample yields about 44,000 clones; approximately 80% were counted once. Of the sample, under 11% falls within the top ten clones. This clone was seen a few times. No antigen is known for it. No base qualities exist here, and no much larger clone lies one base off it.

The sample in question was CD4+ or CD8+ T cells sorted from blood, obtained in a trial of the OX40 agonist ivuxolimab. This clonotype originated in an adult with an advanced solid tumor such as melanoma, head and neck, liver or kidney cancer. Recombination joined TRBV30 with TRBJ2-4, with 7 junctional bases fitting TRBD1. The DNA sequence is given as TGTGCCTGGGGTTTGCTACAGGGGACCCAAAACATTCAGTACTTC. This translates into CAWGLLQGTQNIQYF. Extended through the reference TRBV30 and TRBJ2-4 proteins, this CDR3 yields the full variable domain: SQTIHQWPATLVQPVGSPLSLECTVEGTSNPNLYWYRQAAGRGLQLLFYSVGIGQISSEVPQNLSASRPQDRQFILSSKKLLLSDSGFYLCAWGLLQGTQNIQYFGAGTRLSVL.